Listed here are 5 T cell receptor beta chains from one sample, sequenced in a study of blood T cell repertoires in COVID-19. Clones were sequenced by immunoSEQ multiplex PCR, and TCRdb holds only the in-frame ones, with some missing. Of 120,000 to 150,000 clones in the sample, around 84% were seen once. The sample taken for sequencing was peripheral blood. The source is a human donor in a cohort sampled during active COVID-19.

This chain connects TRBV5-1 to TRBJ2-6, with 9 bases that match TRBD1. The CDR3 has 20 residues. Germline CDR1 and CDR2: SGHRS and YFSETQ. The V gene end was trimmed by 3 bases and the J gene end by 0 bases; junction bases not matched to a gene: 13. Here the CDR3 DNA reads TGCGCCAGCAGCTCTTCCGGGACAGGGAGAAGTATCTCTGGGGCCAACGTCCTGACTTTC. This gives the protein CASSSSGTGRSISGANVLTF.

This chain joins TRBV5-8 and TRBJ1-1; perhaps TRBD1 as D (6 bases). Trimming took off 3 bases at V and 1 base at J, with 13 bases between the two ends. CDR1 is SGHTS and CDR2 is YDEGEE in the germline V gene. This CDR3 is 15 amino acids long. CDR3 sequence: CASSYRTASNTEAFF. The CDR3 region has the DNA TGTGCCAGCAGCTACCGGACAGCCTCGAACACTGAAGCTTTCTTT.

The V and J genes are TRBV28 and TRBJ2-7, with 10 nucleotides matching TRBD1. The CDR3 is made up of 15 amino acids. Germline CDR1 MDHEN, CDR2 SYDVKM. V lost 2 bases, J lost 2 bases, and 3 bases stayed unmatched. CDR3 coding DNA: TGTGCCAGCAGTTTAGGCGGGACAGGGGCCTACGAGCAGTACTTC. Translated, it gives CASSLGGTGAYEQYF. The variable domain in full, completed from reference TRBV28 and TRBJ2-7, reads DVKVTQSSRYLVKRTGEKVFLECVQDMDHENMFWYRQDPGLGLRLIYFSYDVKMKEKGDIPEGYSVSREKKERFSLILESASTNQTSMYLCASSLGGTGAYEQYFGPGTRLTVT.

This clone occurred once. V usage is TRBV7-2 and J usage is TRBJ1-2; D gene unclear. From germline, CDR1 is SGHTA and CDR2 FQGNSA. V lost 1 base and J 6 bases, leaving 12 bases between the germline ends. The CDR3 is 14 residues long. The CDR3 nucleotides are TGTGCCAGCAGCTTAGGGCCGGGGTCTAATGGCTACACCTTC. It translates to CASSLGPGSNGYTF. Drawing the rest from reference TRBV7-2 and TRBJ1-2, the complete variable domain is GAGVSQSPSNKVTEKGKDVELRCDPISGHTALYWYRQSLGQGLEFLIYFQGNSAPDKSGLPSDRFSAERTGGSVSTLTIQRTQQEDSAVYLCASSLGPGSNGYTFGSGTRLTVV.

The CDR3 reads CSVLTGELFF. DNA of the CDR3: TGCAGCGTTCTCACCGGGGAGCTGTTTTTT. The V gene is TRBV29-1, the J gene TRBJ2-2; no definite D call. With 5 bases removed from V and 4 bases from J, the gap between germline ends came to 2 bases. CDR3 length equals 10 residues. CDR1 and CDR2 from the germline V gene are SQVTM and ANQGSEA.